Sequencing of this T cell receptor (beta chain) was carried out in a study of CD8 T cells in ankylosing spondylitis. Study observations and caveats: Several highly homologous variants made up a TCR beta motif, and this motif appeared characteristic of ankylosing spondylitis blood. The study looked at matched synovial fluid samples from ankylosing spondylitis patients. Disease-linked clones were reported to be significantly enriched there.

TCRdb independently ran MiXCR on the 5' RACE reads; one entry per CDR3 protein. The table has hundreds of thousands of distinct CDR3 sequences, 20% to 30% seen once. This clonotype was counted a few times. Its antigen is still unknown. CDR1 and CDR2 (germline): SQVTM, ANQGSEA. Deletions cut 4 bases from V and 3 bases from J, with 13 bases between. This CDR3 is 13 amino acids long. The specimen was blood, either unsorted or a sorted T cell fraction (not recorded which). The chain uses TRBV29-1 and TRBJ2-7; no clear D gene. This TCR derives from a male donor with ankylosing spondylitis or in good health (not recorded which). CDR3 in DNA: TGCAGCGTTGCGTATGGTCCGTTCTACGAGCAGTACTTC. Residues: CSVAYGPFYEQYF.